This T cell receptor beta chain came from a study of blood T cell repertoires in COVID-19. Whole-study context: Samples representing acute and convalescent COVID-19 were sourced from the United States, Italy and Spain.

The ends were cut back, 6 bases at V and 3 bases at J, with 8 bases in the middle. The CDR3 has 11 residues. Germline V gene lookup returns CDR1 DFQATT and CDR2 SNEGSKA (reference sequence). Clones were read by immunoSEQ multiplex PCR, and TCRdb kept only the in-frame ones, dropping some. This sample has fewer than 150,000 clones, with approximately 91% found just once. The chain combines TRBV20-1 with TRBJ1-1, with D hard to call. Sample: peripheral blood. The TCR originated in a man aged 45-65 years with active or convalescent COVID-19. CDR3: CSAGRDTEAFF. CDR3 nucleotides: TGCAGTGCAGGGAGGGACACTGAAGCTTTCTTT.